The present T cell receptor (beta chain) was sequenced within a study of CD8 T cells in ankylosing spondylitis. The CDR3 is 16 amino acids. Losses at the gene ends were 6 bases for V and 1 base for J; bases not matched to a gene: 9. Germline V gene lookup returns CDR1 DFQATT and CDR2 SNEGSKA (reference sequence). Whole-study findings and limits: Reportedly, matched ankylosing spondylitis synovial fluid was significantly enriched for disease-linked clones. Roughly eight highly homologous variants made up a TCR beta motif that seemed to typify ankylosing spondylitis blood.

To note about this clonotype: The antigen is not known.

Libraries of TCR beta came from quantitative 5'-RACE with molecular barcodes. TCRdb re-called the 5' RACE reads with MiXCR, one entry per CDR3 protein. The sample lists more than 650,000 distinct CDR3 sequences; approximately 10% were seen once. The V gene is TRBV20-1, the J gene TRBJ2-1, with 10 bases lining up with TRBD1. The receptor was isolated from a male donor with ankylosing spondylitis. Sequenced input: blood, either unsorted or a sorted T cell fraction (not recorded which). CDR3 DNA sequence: TGCAGTGCCCTTCGACAGGGGGCAATTTCCTACAATGAGCAGTTCTTC. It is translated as CSALRQGAISYNEQFF.